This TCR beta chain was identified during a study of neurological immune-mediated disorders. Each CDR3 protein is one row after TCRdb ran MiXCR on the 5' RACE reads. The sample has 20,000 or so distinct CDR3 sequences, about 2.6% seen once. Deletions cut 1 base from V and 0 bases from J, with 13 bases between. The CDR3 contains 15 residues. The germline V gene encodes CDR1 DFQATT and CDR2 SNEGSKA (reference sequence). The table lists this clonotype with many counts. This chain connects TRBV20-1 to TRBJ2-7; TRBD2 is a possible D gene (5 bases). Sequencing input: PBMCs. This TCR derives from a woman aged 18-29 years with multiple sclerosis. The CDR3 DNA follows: TGCAGTGCTAGAGTGGTGGGAGTGCCCTCCTACGAGCAGTACGTC. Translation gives CSARVVGVPSYEQYV.